Listed here are 28 T cell receptor beta chains from one sample, sequenced in a study of blood T cell repertoires in COVID-19. Produced via immunoSEQ multiplex PCR; TCRdb's table is partial and in-frame only. The data show a few hundred thousand clones, with approximately 87% seen just once and 5.5% to 8% held by the top ten. The sample consisted of peripheral blood. Every receptor here comes from a man aged 55 to 70 who had recovered from COVID-19.

The chain joins TRBV3-1 (or the pseudogene TRBV3-2) to TRBJ2-1, with 13 positions matching TRBD2. The CDR3 sequence is 13 residues long. V shed 5 bases, J shed 10 bases, and the junction held 2 bases outside the gene matches. Germline loops: CDR1 LGHDT, CDR2 YNNKEL (reference sequence). DNA of the CDR3: TGTGCCAGCAGCAGACTAGCGGGGGGCGAGCAGTTCTTC. Translating it yields CASSRLAGGEQFF.

The chain links TRBV27 to TRBJ2-1, with TRBD2 as a possible D gene (6 bases). The CDR3 totals 17 residues. Trimming removed 1 base at V and 0 bases at J, with 13 bases between. Germline V gene data show CDR1 as MNHEY and CDR2 as SMNVEV (reference sequence). The CDR3 nucleotides are TGTGCCAGCAGTTTATGGGCGGGAAGGAACTCCTACAATGAGCAGTTCTTC. Amino acid sequence: CASSLWAGRNSYNEQFF.

V and J are TRBV9 and TRBJ1-6; possibly TRBD1 for D (5 bases). Germline CDR1 SGDLS, CDR2 YYNGEE. The V gene lost 1 base and the J gene lost 6 bases, with 8 bases spanning the gap. The CDR3 extends over 14 amino acids. CDR3 residues: CASSVSGINSPLHF. CDR3 nucleotide sequence: TGTGCCAGCAGCGTATCAGGGATTAATTCACCCCTCCACTTT.

The rearrangement links TRBV4-3 to TRBJ2-2; 11 bases are shared with TRBD1. The CDR3 is 16 residues long. The J segment lost 3 bases and the V segment lost 4 bases, leaving 4 bases of the junction unmatched. From germline, CDR1 is LGHNA and CDR2 YSLEER. In DNA, the CDR3 is TGCGCCAGCAGCCTAGGACAGGGGGCCTACACCGGGGAGCTGTTTTTT. Its protein product is CASSLGQGAYTGELFF.

The chain combines TRBV4-2 with TRBJ1-4; TRBD1 might be the D (6 bases). The CDR3 loop spans 15 amino acids. Trimming removed 0 bases from V and 11 bases from J, with 16 bases in between. Germline V gives CDR1 LGHNA, CDR2 YNFKEQ. CDR3 region: CASSQEGGGGGKLFF. The CDR3 DNA follows: TGTGCCAGCAGCCAAGAAGGCGGGGGCGGTGGTAAACTGTTTTTT.

This chain joins TRBV5-1 and TRBJ1-2; tentatively, D is TRBD1 (6 bases). The CDR3 is made up of 14 amino acids. CDR1 and CDR2 from the germline V gene are SGHRS and YFSETQ. The ends were cut back, 0 bases at V and 8 bases at J, with 14 bases in the middle. CDR3 bases: TGCGCCAGCAGCTTGGCCGAGGCAGGGGAAGGCTACACCTTC. Amino acids: CASSLAEAGEGYTF.

The chain combines TRBV7-2 with TRBJ1-5, with D uncertain. Trimming took off 6 bases at V and 4 bases at J, with 16 bases between the two ends. Germline CDR1 is SGHTA and CDR2 is FQGNSA. CDR3 length: 15 residues. In nucleotides, the CDR3 is TGTGCCAGCAGAGTATACGGGAACGATAATCAGCCCCAGCATTTT. Translation: CASRVYGNDNQPQHF.

This clone occurred once. The chain links TRBV29-1 to TRBJ2-7; 7 positions agree with TRBD2. The V gene end was trimmed by 6 bases and the J gene end by 5 bases; junction bases not matched to a gene: 10. Per the germline V gene, CDR1 is SQVTM and CDR2 is ANQGSEA. The CDR3 has 13 residues. This chain's CDR3 is CSVLRVAGNEQYF. CDR3 bases: TGCAGCGTCCTTCGGGTAGCGGGTAACGAGCAGTACTTC.

This chain connects TRBV9 to TRBJ2-5; 8 nucleotides align to TRBD1. This CDR3 comprises 15 residues. Germline CDR1 SGDLS, CDR2 YYNGEE. V dropped 3 bases and J dropped 2; count of bases not matched to a gene: 6. The CDR3 DNA reads TGTGCCAGCAGCGGACAGGGGAGAGGACAAGAGACCCAGTACTTC. Residues: CASSGQGRGQETQYF. Drawing the rest from reference TRBV9 and TRBJ2-5, the complete variable domain is DSGVTQTPKHLITATGQRVTLRCSPRSGDLSVYWYQQSLDQGLQFLIQYYNGEERAKGNILERFSAQQFPDLHSELNLSSLELGDSALYFCASSGQGRGQETQYFGPGTRLLVL.

V gene TRBV12-5 combines with J gene TRBJ1-1; TRBD1 is a possible D gene (5 bases). The germline V and J ends were trimmed by 3 bases and 6 bases, with 17 bases remaining between them. CDR1 and CDR2 from the germline V gene are LGHNT and FRNRAP. There are 15 residues in the CDR3. The CDR3 DNA reads as TGTGCTAGTGGTTTTGCGGGACCGGTCAGCGCTGAAGCTTTCTTT. This translates into CASGFAGPVSAEAFF.

This chain uses TRBV28 with TRBJ2-6; D is possibly TRBD2 (5 bases). V shed 4 bases and J shed 0 bases, with 13 bases lying between them. The length of the CDR3 is 17 residues. Looked up from germline, CDR1 is MDHEN and CDR2 is SYDVKM. CDR3 bases: TGTGCCAGCAGTTCCGGGGTGTACTCCTCTGGGGCCAACGTCCTGACTTTC. This codes for CASSSGVYSSGANVLTF.

V and J are TRBV7-9 and TRBJ2-7, with TRBD1 matching over 8 bases. With V trimmed by 6 bases and J by 1 base, 5 bases remained unmatched. The germline V gene has CDR1 SEHNR and CDR2 FQNEAQ (reference sequence). This CDR3 has 14 residues. The CDR3 is CASRRTGRSYEQYF. The CDR3 nucleotides read TGTGCCAGCAGGCGGACAGGGAGGTCCTACGAGCAGTACTTC.

The V and J genes are TRBV5-5 and TRBJ2-1, with 14 nucleotides matching TRBD2. With V trimmed by 0 bases and J by 9 bases, 5 bases remained unmatched. The V gene's germline CDR1 is SGHKS and CDR2 YYEKEE (reference sequence). CDR3 length: 16 residues. DNA for the CDR3: TGTGCCAGCAGCTTGGGAGGGACTAGCGGGAGAGTTGAGCAGTTCTTC. Protein sequence: CASSLGGTSGRVEQFF.

This clone was recorded a few times. This sequence joins TRBV6-5 and TRBJ2-7; unclear D gene. CDR3 length: 13 residues. With 7 bases removed from V and 5 bases from J, the gap between germline ends came to 15 bases. Germline-derived CDR1 and CDR2 are MNHEY and SVGAGI. The CDR3 sequence: CASTGTTTHEQYF. DNA of the CDR3: TGTGCCAGCACTGGAACGACAACCCACGAGCAGTACTTC.

In this sample, this clone turned up many times. The CDR3 here is CASSPSTGAGNTIYF. Here the CDR3 DNA reads TGTGCCAGCAGCCCATCAACAGGGGCGGGAAACACCATATATTTT. The rearrangement joins TRBV7-2 to TRBJ1-3; 7 bases map to TRBD1. V shed 5 bases and J 4 bases; nucleotides not matched to a gene: 8. This CDR3 comprises 15 residues. In germline, CDR1 is SGHTA, CDR2 FQGNSA.

The chain combines TRBV28 with TRBJ2-5; 13 bases agree with TRBD2. This CDR3 comprises 18 residues. Germline CDR1 and CDR2: MDHEN and SYDVKM. The J segment lost 1 base and the V segment lost 0 bases, leaving 5 bases of the junction unmatched. The chain's CDR3 is CASSLWTGTSGVQETQYF. CDR3 bases: TGTGCCAGCAGTTTATGGACCGGGACTAGCGGGGTCCAAGAGACCCAGTACTTC.

The V and J genes are TRBV5-5 and TRBJ2-5; D remains ambiguous. The germline gives CDR1 SGHKS, CDR2 YYEKEE (reference sequence). Trimming shortened V by 2 bases and J by 5 bases, and 10 bases separated the two germline ends. The CDR3 contains 13 residues. DNA of the CDR3: TGTGCCAGCAGCTTTAACCCGAGGGAGACCCAGTACTTC. It yields the protein CASSFNPRETQYF.

This chain uses TRBV6-2 or TRBV6-3 with TRBJ2-3; 8 nucleotides line up with TRBD1. V dropped 5 bases and J dropped 2; count of bases not matched to a gene: 15. Germline lookup yields CDR1 MNHEY and CDR2 SVGEGT. CDR3 length: 18 amino acids. CDR3 nucleotide sequence: TGTGCCAGCAGTACGAACTCCCTTCGGGACAGGCACACAGATACGCAGTATTTT. Translated, it gives CASSTNSLRDRHTDTQYF.

The rearrangement uses TRBV11-3 and TRBJ2-3, with 8 bases identical to TRBD1. The CDR3 loop spans 15 amino acids. CDR1 and CDR2 from the germline V gene are SGHNT and YENEEA. The ends lost 5 bases at V and 3 bases at J; junction bases unmatched: 7. Here the CDR3 reads CASSTGQGATDTQYF. The DNA of the CDR3 is TGTGCCAGCAGCACGGGGCAGGGGGCTACAGATACGCAGTATTTT. Complete variable domain (other parts from reference TRBV11-3 and TRBJ2-3): EAGVVQSPRYKIIEKKQPVAFWCNPISGHNTLYWYLQNLGQGPELLIRYENEEAVDDSQLPKDRFSAERLKGVDSTLKIQPAELGDSAVYLCASSTGQGATDTQYFGPGTRLTVL.

The table lists this clone with a count of one. CDR3 sequence reads: CATSVGGAGVGETQYF. The CDR3 DNA is TGTGCCACCAGTGTTGGAGGGGCGGGAGTGGGAGAGACCCAGTACTTC. V usage is TRBV24-1 and J usage is TRBJ2-5; TRBD2 matches at 7 bases. Germline loops: CDR1 KGHDR, CDR2 SFDVKD. This CDR3 has 16 amino acids. The ends lost 5 bases at V and 4 bases at J; junction bases unmatched: 12.

The chain employs TRBV18 and TRBJ2-7; 7 bases match TRBD1. V lost 8 bases to trimming and J lost 0 bases; unmatched junction nucleotides: 4. The CDR3 is made up of 13 amino acids. In germline, CDR1 is KGHSH, CDR2 LQKENI. CDR3: CASHRDSSYEQYF. The DNA for the CDR3 is TGTGCCAGCCACAGGGACAGCTCCTACGAGCAGTACTTC.

This chain connects TRBV27 to TRBJ1-6, with D hard to call. Germline CDR1 MNHEY, CDR2 SMNVEV (reference sequence). V was cut by 2 bases and J by 6 bases, with 11 bases left in between. CDR3 length equals 15 residues. The CDR3 here is CASSLGGGSNSPLHF. In nucleotides, the CDR3 is TGTGCCAGCAGTTTAGGAGGTGGCAGTAATTCACCCCTCCACTTT.

The J gene is TRBJ2-6, the V gene TRBV23-1; a weak D match, TRBD1 (6 bases). TRBV23-1 falls under the ORF class, with uncertain function. The CDR3 loop spans 18 amino acids. V shed 4 bases and J shed 3 bases, with 19 bases lying between them. The CDR3 spells CASSPGQFPPLGANVLTF. CDR3 bases: TGCGCCAGCAGTCCCGGACAGTTCCCTCCCCTTGGGGCCAACGTCCTGACTTTC.

The chain uses TRBV10-3 and TRBJ1-1; 11 nucleotides agree with TRBD1. Germline V CDR1 and CDR2: ENHRY, SYGVKD. V was pared by 11 bases and J by 4 bases, with 9 bases of the junction left unmatched. The CDR3 sequence is 14 residues long. The CDR3, as DNA: TGTGCCTCAGCTTTCGGACAGGGGGCCACTGAAGCTTTCTTT. Translation: CASAFGQGATEAFF.

This clone was recorded once. The chain recombines TRBV7-9 with TRBJ1-1; D ambiguous. This CDR3 has 11 residues. Trimming took off 3 bases at V and 11 bases at J, with 10 bases between the two ends. In germline, CDR1 is SEHNR, CDR2 FQNEAQ (reference sequence). This CDR3 reads CASSLAEQAFF. CDR3 coding DNA: TGTGCCAGCAGCTTGGCAGAACAGGCTTTCTTT.

The chain is built from TRBV27 and TRBJ1-2, with D maybe TRBD1 (5 bases). The germline V gene encodes CDR1 MNHEY and CDR2 SMNVEV (reference sequence). CDR3 length equals 13 residues. Trimming shortened V by 3 bases and J by 8 bases, and 13 bases separated the two germline ends. This chain's CDR3 is CASSFVASGGYTF. The CDR3, as DNA: TGTGCCAGCAGTTTTGTTGCCTCAGGGGGCTACACCTTC.

The V call is TRBV5-1, the J call TRBJ2-7, with a tentative D call TRBD2 (6 bases). Germline V CDR1 and CDR2: SGHRS, YFSETQ. This CDR3 has 15 amino acids. Trimming left V 2 bases short and J 1 base short, with 13 bases between. CDR3 sequence reads: CASSLTSGFSYEQYF. DNA for the CDR3: TGCGCCAGCAGCTTAACCAGCGGGTTTTCCTACGAGCAGTACTTC.

The genes are TRBV6-1 and TRBJ1-2; D is uncertain. V was cut by 3 bases and J by 6 bases, with 11 bases left in between. The CDR3 is 13 amino acids. Germline V gene lookup returns CDR1 MNHNS and CDR2 SASEGT. DNA for the CDR3: TGTGCCAGCAGTGATCAGAATCCGAATGGCTACACCTTC. This encodes CASSDQNPNGYTF.